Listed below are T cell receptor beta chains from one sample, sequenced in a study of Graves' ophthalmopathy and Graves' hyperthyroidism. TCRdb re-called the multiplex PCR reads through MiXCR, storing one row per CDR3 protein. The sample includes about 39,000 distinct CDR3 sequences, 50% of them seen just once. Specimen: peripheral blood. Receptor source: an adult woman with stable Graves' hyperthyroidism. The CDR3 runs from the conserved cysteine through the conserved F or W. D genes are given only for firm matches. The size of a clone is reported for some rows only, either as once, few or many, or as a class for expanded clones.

CDR3aa: CASSLSRNTEAFF
CDR3nt: TGTGCCAGCAGCTTATCCCGGAACACTGAAGCTTTCTTT
j_gene: TRBJ1-1
len: 13
v_gene: TRBV11-2
abundance: many
d_gene: .

CDR3aa: CSARIETSGGTYEQYF
CDR3nt: TGCAGTGCTAGAATAGAGACTAGCGGGGGGACCTACGAGCAGTACTTC
j_gene: TRBJ2-7
len: 16
v_gene: TRBV20-1
abundance: medium-sized
d_gene: TRBD2

CDR3aa: CSAPRGQGGISATQYF
CDR3nt: TGCAGTGCCCCCCGCGGACAGGGGGGGATCTCGGCAACGCAGTATTTT
j_gene: TRBJ2-3
len: 16
v_gene: TRBV20-1
abundance: many
d_gene: TRBD1

CDR3aa: CASSPQGLEAQYF
CDR3nt: TGTGCCAGCAGCCCTCAGGGTTTAGAGGCCCAGTACTTC
j_gene: TRBJ2-5
len: 13
v_gene: TRBV7-3
abundance: .
d_gene: .

CDR3aa: CSAWTGTSGRAWWEQYF
CDR3nt: TGCAGTGCTTGGACCGGGACTAGCGGGAGGGCCTGGTGGGAGCAGTACTTC
j_gene: TRBJ2-7
len: 17
v_gene: TRBV20-1
abundance: .
d_gene: TRBD2

CDR3aa: CSLSLVVRGEAFF
CDR3nt: TGCAGCCTCTCTTTGGTGGTCCGGGGTGAAGCTTTCTTT
j_gene: TRBJ1-1
len: 13
v_gene: TRBV29-1
abundance: once
d_gene: .

CDR3aa: CASSSAPLLAELPGEQFF
CDR3nt: TGTGCCAGCAGTTCCGCTCCCCTACTAGCGGAGCTCCCGGGTGAGCAGTTCTTC
j_gene: TRBJ2-1
len: 18
v_gene: TRBV12-3/TRBV12-4
abundance: .
d_gene: TRBD2

CDR3aa: CASSSILNLRANEQFF
CDR3nt: TGTGCCAGCAGCTCCATTCTAAACCTGCGAGCCAATGAGCAGTTCTTC
j_gene: TRBJ2-1
len: 16
v_gene: TRBV12-3/TRBV12-4
abundance: many
d_gene: .

CDR3aa: CASSPTGGSSGRKQYF
CDR3nt: TGTGCCAGCTCCCCTACAGGGGGCAGTAGCGGAAGAAAGCAGTACTTC
j_gene: TRBJ2-7
len: 16
v_gene: TRBV18
abundance: many
d_gene: TRBD1

CDR3aa: CASSRTGRNTGELFF
CDR3nt: TGTGCCAGCAGCAGGACAGGGAGGAACACCGGGGAGCTGTTTTTT
j_gene: TRBJ2-2
len: 15
v_gene: TRBV2
abundance: .
d_gene: TRBD1

CDR3aa: CASSQGTGIQPQHF
CDR3nt: TGTGCCAGCAGCCAAGGGACAGGAATTCAGCCCCAGCATTTT
j_gene: TRBJ1-5
len: 14
v_gene: TRBV7-3
abundance: .
d_gene: TRBD1